This TCR beta chain appears in the sequencing data of a study of blood T cell repertoires in COVID-19. On the study more broadly: Acute and convalescent COVID-19 samples came from the United States, Italy and Spain. Sample material is recorded as cDNA or gDNA derived from T cells, B-cell-depleted T cells, or PBMCs.

Authors' processing steps: The authors estimated nucleated cell counts from reference gene primer amplification. The repertoire was sequenced with immunoSEQ multiplex PCR; TCRdb's copy has only in-frame clones and lacks some. That table supplies the V and J calls and clone size; D and trimming were determined from the DNA. The sample has some 190,000 clones; about four fifths are singletons. In Seattle, patients joined the study during active infection and were tracked longitudinally. The receptor was derived from a woman older than 75 with COVID-19, enrolled during active disease. Sequencing input: peripheral blood.

The CDR3 loop reads CASSQRVLGKETQYF. CDR3 bases: TGCGCCAGCAGCCAACGGGTCCTCGGAAAAGAGACCCAGTACTTC. The J gene is TRBJ2-5, the V gene TRBV4-1; D not certain. CDR3 size: 15 residues. Trimming shortened V by 2 bases and J by 3 bases, and 13 bases separated the two germline ends. Germline loops: CDR1 MGHRA, CDR2 YSYEKL.